Each of the 30 T cell receptor beta chains below was sequenced from the same sample in a study of T cells in tuberculosis. Time point given: new active TB diagnosis, blood taken before or within 7 days of starting treatment. Generated by immunoSEQ multiplex PCR, the TCRdb table keeps only in-frame clones and is missing some. This sample carries 20,000 to 25,000 clones, approximately 85% of them seen once, and the ten largest clones take 14% to 15%. This specimen consisted of PBMCs, obtained at tuberculosis diagnosis. Receptors were obtained from an adult with tuberculosis.

The chain couples TRBV6-1 to TRBJ1-1; D gene uncertain. The germline CDR1 and CDR2 sequences are MNHNS and SASEGT. The CDR3 sequence is 15 residues long. Trimming removed 5 bases at V and 0 bases at J, with 13 bases between. CDR3 sequence (DNA): TGTGCCAGCAGTTCTAGGAGTCCCATGAACACTGAAGCTTTCTTT. Protein: CASSSRSPMNTEAFF.

The CDR3 nucleotides read TGTGCCAGCAGCGTGACAGGGGCGGGTTTCTTT. It specifies CASSVTGAGFF. The chain couples TRBV5-8 to TRBJ1-1; 8 bases line up with TRBD1. The CDR3 totals 11 residues. Per the germline V gene, CDR1 is SGHTS and CDR2 is YDEGEE. V gave up 4 bases and J gave up 13 bases; unmatched junction bases: 6.

This chain joins TRBV5-8 and TRBJ2-3; TRBD1 matches 8 bases. V was pared by 0 bases and J by 7 bases, with 7 bases of the junction left unmatched. This CDR3 comprises 15 residues. CDR1 is SGHTS and CDR2 is YDEGEE in the germline V gene. CDR3 protein: CASSLVGTGVNTQYF. CDR3 bases: TGTGCCAGCAGCTTGGTAGGGACAGGAGTTAATACGCAGTATTTT.

This chain uses TRBV19 with TRBJ1-2; 9 nucleotides align to TRBD1. V lost 3 bases to trimming and J lost 7 bases; unmatched junction nucleotides: 6. CDR1 and CDR2 from the germline V gene are LNHDA and SQIVND (reference sequence). The CDR3 is 14 amino acids. CDR3 DNA: TGTGCCAGTAGTATTCCACAGGGGGCGTTTGGCTACACCTTC. This codes for CASSIPQGAFGYTF.

The chain has TRBV2 and TRBJ2-7; 10 bases agree with TRBD2. V lost 6 bases to trimming and J lost 1 base; unmatched junction nucleotides: 6. This CDR3 spans 15 amino acids. Germline values: CDR1 SNHLY, CDR2 FYNNEI. The CDR3 loop is CASRLAGDGSYEQYF. For the CDR3, the DNA is TGTGCCAGCAGGCTAGCGGGGGATGGATCCTACGAGCAGTACTTC.

In this sample, this clone turned up once. The chain links TRBV7-9 to TRBJ2-7; the D gene is possibly TRBD2 (6 bases). V was cut by 4 bases and J by 3 bases, with 19 bases left in between. Per germline, CDR1 SEHNR and CDR2 FQNEAQ (reference sequence). The length of the CDR3 is 16 residues. The CDR3 DNA reads as TGTGCCAGCAGCTCGGGGCCGGGACTTCCTTTCTACGAGCAGTACTTC. It codes for CASSSGPGLPFYEQYF.

The chain joins TRBV7-6 to TRBJ1-5, with 7 positions matching TRBD1. CDR1 is SGHVS and CDR2 is FNYEAQ in the germline V gene. This CDR3 is 14 amino acids long. V lost 5 bases, J lost 6 bases, and 7 bases stayed unmatched. CDR3 nucleotides: TGTGCCAGCAGCCCGGGACAGCCCCCTCAGCCCCAGCATTTT. This encodes CASSPGQPPQPQHF.

This clone is termed medium-sized. The rearrangement joins TRBV4-1 to TRBJ1-2; D unclear. The CDR3 has 13 residues. The V gene lost 2 bases and the J gene lost 3 bases, with 7 bases spanning the gap. Germline V gives CDR1 MGHRA, CDR2 YSYEKL. The CDR3 here is CASSQLGDYGYTF. CDR3 coding DNA: TGCGCCAGCAGCCAACTGGGAGACTATGGCTACACCTTC.

The gene calls are TRBV28 and TRBJ2-1; D is possibly TRBD1 (6 bases). The V end was cut by 7 bases, the J end by 0 bases, with 19 bases between. This CDR3 contains 17 residues. Germline V gene lookup returns CDR1 MDHEN and CDR2 SYDVKM. DNA of the CDR3: TGTGCCAGCACTTCGGCCGGGACACCGAGCTCCTACAATGAGCAGTTCTTC. The encoded protein is CASTSAGTPSSYNEQFF.

The V gene is TRBV28, the J gene TRBJ2-2; 11 positions match TRBD1. The CDR3 is 16 residues long. Germline V gene data show CDR1 as MDHEN and CDR2 as SYDVKM. V lost 3 bases, J lost 6 bases, and 6 bases stayed unmatched. In nucleotides, the CDR3 is TGTGCCAGCAGTTTCTCTAGGACAGGGGGCCCCGGGGAGCTGTTTTTT. Protein: CASSFSRTGGPGELFF.

This chain joins TRBV28 and TRBJ2-1, with 11 bases fitting TRBD2. This CDR3 region has 13 residues. V shed 9 bases and J 7 bases; nucleotides not matched to a gene: 5. The germline CDR1 and CDR2 sequences are MDHEN and SYDVKM. CDR3 coding DNA: TGTGCCAGTCATAGCGGGAGGGTAAATGAGCAGTTCTTC. It specifies CASHSGRVNEQFF.

The V gene is TRBV2, the J gene TRBJ2-2; 8 bases match TRBD1. Looked up from germline, CDR1 is SNHLY and CDR2 is FYNNEI. J lost 4 bases, V lost 6 bases, and 7 bases had no gene match. This CDR3 contains 15 residues. The CDR3 DNA reads TGTGCCAGCAGGGCTGGACAGGGAGGCACCGGGGAGCTGTTTTTT. This codes for CASRAGQGGTGELFF.

The chain recombines TRBV5-1 with TRBJ1-6; the match to TRBD1 covers 10 bases. J was trimmed by 5 bases and V by 0 bases; bases with no gene match: 5. This CDR3 contains 17 residues. CDR1 and CDR2 (germline): SGHRS, YFSETQ. The CDR3 DNA reads as TGCGCCAGCAGCTTGGCCGACAGGGGGCTCGATAATTCACCCCTCCACTTT. Amino acid sequence: CASSLADRGLDNSPLHF.

This clone has a handful of counts. The J gene is TRBJ1-5, the V gene TRBV5-1; 9 bases align to TRBD1. From germline, CDR1 is SGHRS and CDR2 YFSETQ. V was pared by 4 bases and J by 6 bases, with 5 bases of the junction left unmatched. CDR3 size: 14 residues. CDR3 region: CASSQGQGGQPQHF. In DNA, the CDR3 is TGCGCCAGCAGCCAGGGACAGGGCGGTCAGCCCCAGCATTTT.

This clone was seen only once. This chain joins TRBV6-5 and TRBJ2-5; TRBD1 matches 10 bases. The closer fit of TRBJ2-7 to the DNA end suggests the J call may be wrong. The CDR3 is 14 amino acids. Germline CDR1 and CDR2: MNHEY and SVGAGI. The CDR3 nucleotides read TGTGCCAGCAGTCGGACAGGGGGCTCCTACGAGCAGTACTTC. The encoded protein is CASSRTGGSYEQYF.

This sequence joins TRBV7-9 and TRBJ2-6; a possible D gene is TRBD2 (5 bases). The CDR3 is 15 residues long. Germline-derived CDR1 and CDR2 are SEHNR and FQNEAQ (reference sequence). Deletions cut 6 bases from V and 2 bases from J, with 11 bases between. The DNA of the CDR3 is TGTGCCAGCAGGCCCGGGGAGCCTGGGGCCAACGTCCTGACTTTC. This encodes CASRPGEPGANVLTF.

This clone has only a few counts. The V call is TRBV7-3, the J call TRBJ2-7, with 10 bases matching TRBD2. This CDR3 spans 15 amino acids. V lost 2 bases to trimming and J lost 0 bases; unmatched junction nucleotides: 1. The germline gives CDR1 SGHTA, CDR2 FQGTGA. The CDR3 sequence is CASSLGTSASYEQYF. Written as DNA, the CDR3 is TGTGCCAGCAGCTTAGGGACTAGCGCCTCCTACGAGCAGTACTTC. Variable domain in full (rest from reference TRBV7-3 and TRBJ2-7): GAGVSQTPSNKVTEKGKYVELRCDPISGHTALYWYRQSLGQGPEFLIYFQGTGAADDSGLPNDRFFAVRPEGSVSTLKIQRTERGDSAVYLCASSLGTSASYEQYFGPGTRLTVT.

V and J are TRBV11-2 and TRBJ2-7; TRBD2 might be the D (5 bases). CDR1 is SGHAT and CDR2 is FQNNGV in the germline V gene. The CDR3 loop spans 13 amino acids. Between the trimmed V and J ends, which lost 4 bases and 2 bases, there was a span of 9 bases. The CDR3 sequence is CASSSDGTYEQYF. The CDR3 DNA reads as TGTGCCAGCAGCTCAGACGGGACCTACGAGCAGTACTTC.

V usage is TRBV18 and J usage is TRBJ1-1; D unclear. Germline V lookup: CDR1 KGHSH, CDR2 LQKENI. The V end was cut by 3 bases, the J end by 0 bases, with 8 bases between. The CDR3 runs to 14 residues. The CDR3 DNA reads as TGTGCCAGCTCACCGAACATTATGAACACTGAAGCTTTCTTT. This gives the protein CASSPNIMNTEAFF.

The genes are TRBV5-6 and TRBJ2-7; TRBD2 matches 12 bases. Germline trimming cut 0 bases from V and 7 bases from J; bases unmatched to any gene: 11. Germline assignment: CDR1 SGHDT and CDR2 YYEEEE. This CDR3 spans 17 amino acids. For the CDR3, the DNA is TGTGCCAGCAGCTTGGGATGGGCTAGCGGGGGGGCCGGGGAGCAGTACTTC. Its translation: CASSLGWASGGAGEQYF.

The rearrangement uses TRBV6-1 and TRBJ1-2; a weak D match, TRBD1 (6 bases). Germline lookup yields CDR1 MNHNS and CDR2 SASEGT. V lost 3 bases and J 4 bases, leaving 15 bases between the germline ends. The CDR3 is 15 amino acids. The CDR3 coding sequence is TGTGCCAGCAGTGAGGGGGGGCTGATTAGCTATGGCTACACCTTC. Translating gives CASSEGGLISYGYTF.

This clone was detected a few times. The chain combines TRBV27 with TRBJ2-1, with 12 bases matching TRBD1. Germline V gene data show CDR1 as MNHEY and CDR2 as SMNVEV (reference sequence). Germline trimming cut 5 bases from V and 7 bases from J; bases unmatched to any gene: 9. CDR3 length: 16 amino acids. The DNA for the CDR3 is TGTGCCAGCAGTCCGGGGACAGGGGGCGAGACAAATGAGCAGTTCTTC. Protein product: CASSPGTGGETNEQFF.

The genes are TRBV4-3 and TRBJ2-3, with 12 bases matching TRBD2. The V gene end was trimmed by 3 bases and the J gene end by 2 bases; junction bases not matched to a gene: 15. Germline-derived CDR1 and CDR2 are LGHNA and YSLEER. The CDR3 sequence is 20 residues long. The CDR3 DNA reads as TGCGCCAGCAGCCATATCGTCCTAGCGGGGGGGCGCTTGAACACAGATACGCAGTATTTT. As protein: CASSHIVLAGGRLNTDTQYF.

The chain combines TRBV4-2 with TRBJ2-1, with 9 bases that match TRBD1. Germline loops: CDR1 LGHNA, CDR2 YNFKEQ. V was clipped by 1 base and J by 1 base; unmatched bases: 5. There are 17 residues in the CDR3. Here the CDR3 reads CASSQAPGQGSYNEQFF. CDR3 nucleotides: TGTGCCAGCAGCCAAGCTCCGGGACAGGGATCCTACAATGAGCAGTTCTTC.

This clone was seen once. CDR3 amino acids: CASSPQGASTEAFF. DNA for the CDR3: TGTGCCAGCTCGCCCCAGGGGGCGAGCACTGAAGCTTTCTTT. The chain joins TRBV18 to TRBJ1-1, with 8 bases that match TRBD1. Germline CDR1 and CDR2: KGHSH and LQKENI. Trimming cost V 6 bases and J 4 bases; bases outside gene matches: 7. This CDR3 is 14 amino acids long. The whole variable domain, filled in from reference TRBV18 and TRBJ1-1, reads NAGVMQNPRHLVRRRGQEARLRCSPMKGHSHVYWYRQLPEEGLKFMVYLQKENIIDESGMPKERFSAEFPKEGPSILRIQQVVRGDSAAYFCASSPQGASTEAFFGQGTRLTVV.

The rearrangement links TRBV28 to TRBJ1-5; 9 bases line up with TRBD1. After removal of 1 base from V and 7 bases from J, the junction contained 5 bases not matched to a gene. CDR3 size: 15 residues. Germline-derived CDR1 and CDR2 are MDHEN and SYDVKM. CDR3 region: CASSLYGTGKQPQHF. CDR3 DNA: TGTGCCAGCAGTTTATACGGGACAGGGAAACAGCCCCAGCATTTT.

This clone was found a few times. CDR3 coding DNA: TGTGCCAGCAGGATCTCGGACAGGGAGAACACTGAAGCTTTCTTT. Translation gives CASRISDRENTEAFF. V and J are TRBV2 and TRBJ1-1; TRBD1 agrees at 8 bases. Germline CDR1 is SNHLY and CDR2 is FYNNEI. V gave up 6 bases and J gave up 1 base; unmatched junction bases: 7. The CDR3 has 15 amino acids.

The chain carries TRBV6-5 and TRBJ1-1, with unresolved D. The CDR3 has 12 residues. V was clipped by 7 bases and J by 1 base, with 7 bases between them. Germline CDR1 reads MNHEY; CDR2 reads SVGAGI. CDR3 amino acids: CASIRGNTEAFF. The CDR3 DNA reads TGTGCCAGCATCCGGGGGAACACTGAAGCTTTCTTT.

This chain's CDR3 is CASSDYSGTGGNEQYF. In nucleotides, the CDR3 is TGTGCCAGTAGCGATTACTCCGGGACAGGGGGCAACGAGCAGTACTTC. The V and J genes are TRBV19 and TRBJ2-7, with 12 bases matching TRBD1. Germline assignment: CDR1 LNHDA and CDR2 SQIVND (reference sequence). Trimming cost V 6 bases and J 5 bases; bases outside gene matches: 11. This CDR3 spans 16 amino acids. Combining the CDR3 with reference TRBV19 and TRBJ2-7 gives the whole variable domain DGGITQSPKYLFRKEGQNVTLSCEQNLNHDAMYWYRQDPGQGLRLIYYSQIVNDFQKGDIAEGYSVSREKKESFPLTVTSAQKNPTAFYLCASSDYSGTGGNEQYFGPGTRLTVT.

The CDR3 sequence is CASSTLVSGEQYF. The CDR3, as DNA: TGTGCCAGTAGTACCCTCGTCTCAGGGGAGCAGTACTTC. The chain recombines TRBV19 with TRBJ2-7, with D perhaps TRBD1 (5 bases). The CDR3 covers 13 residues. The V gene lost 4 bases and the J gene lost 7 bases, with 14 bases spanning the gap. CDR1 and CDR2 (germline): LNHDA, SQIVND (reference sequence).